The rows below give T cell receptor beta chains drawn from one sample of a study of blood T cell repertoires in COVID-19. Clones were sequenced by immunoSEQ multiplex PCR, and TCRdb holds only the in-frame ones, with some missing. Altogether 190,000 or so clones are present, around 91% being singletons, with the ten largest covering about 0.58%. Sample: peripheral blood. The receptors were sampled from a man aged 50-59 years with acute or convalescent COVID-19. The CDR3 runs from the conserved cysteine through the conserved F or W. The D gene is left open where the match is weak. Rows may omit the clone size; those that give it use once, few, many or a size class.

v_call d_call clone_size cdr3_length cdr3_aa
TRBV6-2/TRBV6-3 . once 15 CASSYPGLYQETQYF
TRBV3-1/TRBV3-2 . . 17 CASSQNPGGTTNEKLFF
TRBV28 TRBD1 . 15 CASSTSGAGGYEQYF
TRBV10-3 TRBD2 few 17 CAISESTSGDIQETQYF
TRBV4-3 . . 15 CASSQGPGTNYGYTF
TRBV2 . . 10 CASIGETQYF
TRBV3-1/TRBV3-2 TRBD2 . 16 CASSQGGEGRYNEQFF
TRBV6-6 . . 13 CASSARATGELFF
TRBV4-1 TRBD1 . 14 CASSPTTGEDIQYF
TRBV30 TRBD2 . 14 CAWTLAGGSDTQYF
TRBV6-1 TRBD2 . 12 CASSETSGTQYF
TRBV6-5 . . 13 CASSSARIETQYF
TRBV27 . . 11 CASRRSTEAFF
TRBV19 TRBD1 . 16 CASSPRDRGGNYGYTF
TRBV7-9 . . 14 CASSLGQNTGELFF
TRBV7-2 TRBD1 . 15 CASSSIQGSTDTQYF
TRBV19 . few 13 CASSDRYNQPQHF
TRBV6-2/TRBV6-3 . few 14 CASSSQGSRQPQHF
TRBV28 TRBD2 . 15 CASSLSGRALYEQYF
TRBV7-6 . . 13 CASSLTNTDTQYF
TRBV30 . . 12 CAVSLANTEAFF
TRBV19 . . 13 CATKGQNNQPQHF
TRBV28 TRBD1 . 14 CASSLGQGKAPLHF
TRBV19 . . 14 CASSTGSYNSPLHF
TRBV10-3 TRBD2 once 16 CAISEPRGGSSYEQYF
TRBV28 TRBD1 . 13 CAIRQGYQETQYF
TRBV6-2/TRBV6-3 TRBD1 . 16 CASSTPTGGSNQPQHF
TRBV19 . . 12 CASSPRVGEAFF
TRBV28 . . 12 CASSLSGNEQFF
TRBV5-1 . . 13 CASSRGNQETQYF
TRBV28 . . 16 CASDKSTGTGANVLTF
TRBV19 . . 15 CASSIDPYLNTEAFF
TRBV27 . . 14 CASSPAGDGGELFF
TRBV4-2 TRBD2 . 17 CASSQGVAGGLSDTQYF
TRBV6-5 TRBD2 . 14 CASSMAGGPPEQFF
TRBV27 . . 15 CASSYYREGQNEQYF
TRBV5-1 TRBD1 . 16 CASSPGAGGANEKLFF
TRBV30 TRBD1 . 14 CAWSGQTGLYGYTF
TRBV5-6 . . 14 CASSLVYGSYGYTF
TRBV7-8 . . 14 CASSIQSFNQPQHF
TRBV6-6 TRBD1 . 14 CASSLAGGIYEQYF
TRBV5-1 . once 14 CASSFRKGGEKLFF
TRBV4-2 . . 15 CASSQDSVFNYGYTF
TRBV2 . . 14 CASRSETGQETQYF
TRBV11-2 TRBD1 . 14 CASSSRDRIYEQYF
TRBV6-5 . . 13 CASSPGPGSEQFF
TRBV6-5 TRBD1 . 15 CASSSHQGAMTEAFF
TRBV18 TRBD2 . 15 CASSLLAGSYNEQFF
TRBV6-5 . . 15 CASSYSGGLKYEQYF
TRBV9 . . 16 CASSVSGVDYNSPLHF
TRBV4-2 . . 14 CASSPTAAGHEQFF
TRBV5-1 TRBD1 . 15 CASSFFAGDSEKLFF
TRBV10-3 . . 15 CATLREAGPTGELFF
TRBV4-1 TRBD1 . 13 CASSQLGQPKQFF